The 20 T cell receptor beta chains given below trace back to one sample, sequenced in a study of T-cell reconstitution after alpha-beta-depleted transplantation in children. Unique molecular identifiers were used to barcode this TCRbeta library. TCRdb independently ran MiXCR on the PCR reads; one entry per CDR3 protein. This sample has 450,000 to 600,000 distinct CDR3 sequences, with 10% to 15% found just once. This specimen was PBMCs, mostly from graft donor cells, taken 360 days after TCRalphabeta/CD19-depleted stem cell transplant. The source is a male patient aged 10 to 17 who had a stem cell transplant for acute myeloid leukemia, so the T cells may come from the graft donor.

This clonotype has ten or more counts. The chain carries TRBV29-1 and TRBJ2-7; perhaps TRBD2 as D (6 bases). From germline, CDR1 is SQVTM and CDR2 ANQGSEA. This CDR3 comprises 13 residues. V was pared by 2 bases and J by 1 base, with 9 bases between. In DNA, the CDR3 is TGCAGCGTTGAAAGGGACTTTTCCTACGAGCAGTACTTC. Encoded protein: CSVERDFSYEQYF.

This clonotype has just a few counts. The chain employs TRBV6-2 or TRBV6-3 and TRBJ2-7, with a tentative D call TRBD1 (7 bases). From germline, CDR1 is MNHEY and CDR2 SVGEGT. Trimming left V 5 bases short and J 4 bases short, with 18 bases between. This CDR3 spans 15 amino acids. This chain's CDR3 is CASSQGGTDPYEQYF. The CDR3 DNA is TGTGCCAGCAGTCAGGGCGGGACAGACCCTTACGAGCAGTACTTC.

This clonotype was seen only a few times. The genes are TRBV4-3 and TRBJ2-7, with D possibly TRBD2 on 7 matching bases. V was trimmed by 4 bases and J by 2 bases, leaving 12 bases between them. This CDR3 region has 14 residues. Germline loops: CDR1 LGHNA, CDR2 YSLEER. The CDR3 sequence is CASSRGGGTYEQYF. For the CDR3, the DNA is TGCGCCAGCAGCCGGGGAGGGGGGACCTACGAGCAGTACTTC.

The chain links TRBV15 to TRBJ2-2; 9 nucleotides align to TRBD1. CDR3 length: 16 residues. CDR1 and CDR2 from the germline V gene are LNHNV and YYDKDF (reference sequence). J gave up 10 bases and V 4 bases, and 13 bases lay outside the gene matches. As DNA, the CDR3 is TGTGCCACCAGCACCCCCGGGACAGGGTTTAGTACGGAGCTGTTTTTT. Its protein product is CATSTPGTGFSTELFF.

This clonotype appeared a few times. The chain links TRBV12-3 or TRBV12-4 to TRBJ2-3; 7 bases align to TRBD2. The ends lost 6 bases at V and 2 bases at J; junction bases unmatched: 8. The CDR3 spans 15 residues. Written as DNA, the CDR3 is TGTGCCAGCAGCCCCCCGGGGGGATACACAGATACGCAGTATTTT. It specifies CASSPPGGYTDTQYF.

V is TRBV5-1 and J is TRBJ2-5; tentative D call: TRBD1 (5 bases). The CDR3 length is 16 residues. Germline lookup yields CDR1 SGHRS and CDR2 YFSETQ. V was clipped by 0 bases and J by 1 base, with 13 bases between them. The CDR3 reads CASSLAPGRAQETQYF. CDR3 DNA sequence: TGCGCCAGCAGCTTGGCCCCCGGCAGGGCCCAAGAGACCCAGTACTTC.

V usage is TRBV19 and J usage is TRBJ2-6; 7 nucleotides agree with TRBD1. V dropped 6 bases and J dropped 0; count of bases not matched to a gene: 5. CDR1 is LNHDA and CDR2 is SQIVND in the germline V gene (reference sequence). There are 16 residues in the CDR3. The chain's CDR3 is CASSLQGRSGANVLTF. The CDR3 DNA reads as TGTGCCAGTAGCCTACAGGGGCGCTCTGGGGCCAACGTCCTGACTTTC. The whole variable domain, filled in from reference TRBV19 and TRBJ2-6, reads DGGITQSPKYLFRKEGQNVTLSCEQNLNHDAMYWYRQDPGQGLRLIYYSQIVNDFQKGDIAEGYSVSREKKESFPLTVTSAQKNPTAFYLCASSLQGRSGANVLTFGAGSRLTVL.

This clonotype was recorded at least ten times. One junction end does not reproduce the germline sequence, and a read error may be involved. This chain joins TRBV7-6 and TRBJ2-7; no firm D call. Germline-derived CDR1 and CDR2 are SGHVS and FNYEAQ. CDR3 length equals 13 residues. CDR3: CASSLAVSYEQYF. In nucleotides, the CDR3 is TGCGCCAGCAGCTTGGCCGTCTCCTACGAGCAGTACTTC.

The chain is built from TRBV18 and TRBJ2-3; weak D call: TRBD2 (5 bases). The CDR3 spans 13 residues. CDR1 is KGHSH and CDR2 is LQKENI in the germline V gene. V was cut by 5 bases and J by 6 bases, with 12 bases left in between. The CDR3, as DNA: TGTGCCAGCTCAACTAGGTGGAGGGATACGCAGTATTTT. Its protein product is CASSTRWRDTQYF.

In this sample, this clonotype turned up a few times. This chain uses TRBV4-3 with TRBJ2-1; 7 nucleotides line up with TRBD1. CDR3 length: 17 residues. The germline V gene encodes CDR1 LGHNA and CDR2 YSLEER. V shed 4 bases and J 4 bases; nucleotides not matched to a gene: 13. CDR3 nucleotide sequence: TGCGCCAGCAGCCGCCGGGCCCCTGAGGGGGCATACAATGAGCAGTTCTTC. This gives the protein CASSRRAPEGAYNEQFF.

This clonotype came up a few times. The chain is built from TRBV4-2 and TRBJ2-5; no firm D call. V dropped 0 bases and J dropped 5 bases, with 16 bases sitting between them. This CDR3 is 16 amino acids long. The germline CDR1 and CDR2 sequences are LGHNA and YNFKEQ. DNA of the CDR3: TGTGCCAGCAGCCAAGATGACTCTAGTCCTCAGGAGACCCAGTACTTC. It translates to CASSQDDSSPQETQYF.

Only a few counts were recorded for this clonotype. The junction shows a germline mismatch at one end, possibly a read error. The chain carries TRBV20-1 and TRBJ2-3; TRBD2 agrees at 13 bases. CDR1 and CDR2 (germline): DFQATT, SNEGSKA (reference sequence). CDR3 length: 14 amino acids. The CDR3 DNA reads TGCAGTGCTCAAGGACTAGCGGGGGCTCCTACGGAGTATTTT. This sequence encodes CSAQGLAGAPTEYF.

This clonotype was observed at least ten times. The chain is built from TRBV7-8 and TRBJ2-1; 12 bases line up with TRBD2. After removal of 5 bases from V and 5 bases from J, the junction contained 16 bases not matched to a gene. The germline V gene has CDR1 SGHVS and CDR2 FQNEAQ. The CDR3 runs to 19 residues. The CDR3 DNA reads TGTGCCAGCAGCCTCCTAGCGGGAGGGCCCCTTTCCAAGAACAATGAGCAGTTCTTC. Translated, it gives CASSLLAGGPLSKNNEQFF.

This chain connects TRBV9 to TRBJ2-5; 10 bases map to TRBD2. This CDR3 spans 15 amino acids. Germline lookup yields CDR1 SGDLS and CDR2 YYNGEE. Trimming removed 6 bases from V and 4 bases from J; junction bases left unmatched: 9. CDR3 amino acids: CASTTGLALGETQYF. CDR3 sequence (DNA): TGTGCCAGCACCACGGGACTAGCGCTTGGAGAGACCCAGTACTTC.

The V and J genes are TRBV7-2 and TRBJ2-1, with D perhaps being TRBD1 or TRBD2 (5 bases each). Germline V lookup: CDR1 SGHTA, CDR2 FQGNSA. The V end was cut by 7 bases, the J end by 6 bases, with 10 bases between. The length of the CDR3 is 12 residues. The CDR3, as DNA: TGTGCCAGCACCATGAGGGGCAATGAGCAGTTCTTC. It specifies CASTMRGNEQFF.

This clonotype was counted only a few times. This chain joins TRBV28 and TRBJ2-2, with D unclear. V lost 6 bases to trimming and J lost 4 bases, with 15 bases between them. CDR1 MDHEN and CDR2 SYDVKM come from the germline V gene. CDR3 size: 15 residues. CDR3 sequence reads: CASRFRVQFTGELFF. CDR3 bases: TGTGCCAGCAGATTCCGGGTCCAATTCACCGGGGAGCTGTTTTTT.

This clonotype was observed a few times. This chain joins TRBV5-6 and TRBJ2-5; tentative D call: TRBD2 (6 bases). Germline-derived CDR1 and CDR2 are SGHDT and YYEEEE. The CDR3 covers 14 residues. The V end lost 0 bases, the J end lost 4 bases, and 10 bases lay between the germline ends. CDR3 amino acids: CASSLVGTLETQYF. The DNA for the CDR3 is TGTGCCAGCAGCTTGGTGGGGACTTTAGAGACCCAGTACTTC.

Turning to this clonotype: One junction end disagrees with the germline gene, perhaps due to a read error. The CDR3, as DNA: TGCGCCAGCAGCCAATCACAGGGATTTCTCCTCTATGGTTACACCTTC. This codes for CASSQSQGFLLYGYTF. The V and J genes are TRBV4-3 and TRBJ1-2; maybe TRBD1 (6 bases). The CDR3 totals 16 residues. Per germline, CDR1 LGHNA and CDR2 YSLEER.

The table lists this clonotype with a few counts. The chain joins TRBV28 to TRBJ1-1; 7 bases agree with TRBD1. The germline gives CDR1 MDHEN, CDR2 SYDVKM. V lost 2 bases to trimming and J lost 3 bases; unmatched junction nucleotides: 6. CDR3 length equals 15 residues. The CDR3 DNA reads as TGTGCCAGCAGTTTAGGAGACAGGGTCTACACTGAAGCTTTCTTT. This codes for CASSLGDRVYTEAFF.

Ten or more counts support this clonotype. This chain uses TRBV28 with TRBJ2-4, with D possibly TRBD2 on 5 matching bases. V lost 6 bases to trimming and J lost 4 bases, with 16 bases between them. CDR1 and CDR2 (germline): MDHEN, SYDVKM. This CDR3 is built from 15 residues. CDR3 amino acids: CASSFIEGAKNIQYF. The DNA of the CDR3 is TGTGCCAGCAGCTTCATCGAGGGAGCAAAAAACATTCAGTACTTC.